Listed below are T cell receptor beta chains from one sample, sequenced in a study of cytomegalovirus exposure and HLA in healthy donors. TCRdb keeps only in-frame clones here, not all; method: immunoSEQ multiplex PCR. Of some 180,000 clones in the sample, roughly 75% were seen once. The sample was PBMCs. The source is a woman aged 25 to 45 in good health and CMV-seronegative. Both conserved end residues are part of each CDR3. Expanded clones get a size class; other rows say once, few or many, or leave the size out.

v_call,clone_size,j_call,cdr3_aa
TRBV7-3,NA,TRBJ2-5,CASSTKASGGNITQYF
TRBV7-2,NA,TRBJ1-2,CASSLVRGDYGYTF
TRBV23-1,NA,TRBJ1-2,CASSQSPPGFSGDGYTF
TRBV5-1,once,TRBJ2-5,CASSWDRGYQETQYF
TRBV27,NA,TRBJ2-7,CASRNSDREGEQYF
TRBV15,NA,TRBJ2-2,CATRNRGGTGELFF
TRBV7-9,few,TRBJ2-7,CASSLVAGGYEQYF
TRBV7-9,NA,TRBJ2-7,CASSSLEVLAGGTPYEQYF
TRBV19,NA,TRBJ1-1,CASSSGPETLNTEAFF
TRBV7-3,NA,TRBJ2-1,CASSLTGTPPNEQFF
TRBV2,NA,TRBJ2-5,CASSAPGLAGGPGLYF
TRBV6-1,few,TRBJ1-2,CASSTGGVGYTF
TRBV6-6,NA,TRBJ2-7,CASRPGTGGTYEQYF
TRBV4-1,NA,TRBJ1-1,CASSHRDLNTEAFF
TRBV10-1,NA,TRBJ2-2,CASSLKSGGPNTGELFF
TRBV29-1,NA,TRBJ2-3,CSVGQGSSTDTQYF
TRBV4-2,NA,TRBJ2-1,CASSQPTGRSYNEQFF
TRBV4-3,NA,TRBJ1-2,CASSQAQGPYGYTF
TRBV19,NA,TRBJ1-1,CASSILTGAGGTEAFF
TRBV7-9,NA,TRBJ1-4,CASSPGDRTNEKLFF
TRBV9,NA,TRBJ2-1,CASSVELVDEQFF
TRBV5-4,NA,TRBJ2-5,CASSFPRGGNQETQYF
TRBV7-8,NA,TRBJ1-4,CASSDGQGANEKLFF
TRBV19,NA,TRBJ2-3,CASSLGLAGDTQYF
TRBV9,few,TRBJ2-5,CASSFRDRAPTQYF
TRBV6-5,NA,TRBJ1-1,CASSWTGSTEAFF
TRBV7-9,NA,TRBJ1-5,CASSSNNQPQHF
TRBV6-5,NA,TRBJ2-7,CAKRPGQGSHEQYF
TRBV12-5,once,TRBJ2-5,CASGLGLQGSGTQYF
TRBV14,NA,TRBJ2-2,CASSQARQGPGTGELFF
TRBV19,NA,TRBJ2-1,CASSGRLIPEQFF
TRBV9,NA,TRBJ1-5,CASSVWEGSNQPQHF
TRBV2,few,TRBJ1-1,CASSERTVRGWNTEAFF
TRBV15,NA,TRBJ1-2,CATSRGQGANYGYTF
TRBV6-6,NA,TRBJ2-1,CASSYLGQGYNEQFF
TRBV7-9,once,TRBJ1-6,CASSLEEATLHF
TRBV15,NA,TRBJ1-4,CATSRERTEKLFF
TRBV7-9,once,TRBJ1-5,CASSEDRVYQPQHF
TRBV6-5,NA,TRBJ2-7,CASSNGATYEQYF
TRBV6-5,NA,TRBJ2-1,CASRIGGPQEEQFF
TRBV5-1,NA,TRBJ2-3,CASSPASGGYTDTQYF
TRBV9,NA,TRBJ2-2,CASSFWDRGGGTGELFF
TRBV7-3,NA,TRBJ1-1,CASSLNAGGEAFF
TRBV5-4,NA,TRBJ1-2,CASSLRGSTPRGYTF
TRBV30,NA,TRBJ2-7,CAWSSSVYEQYF
TRBV19,NA,TRBJ1-2,CASSIAGGGYRYGYTF